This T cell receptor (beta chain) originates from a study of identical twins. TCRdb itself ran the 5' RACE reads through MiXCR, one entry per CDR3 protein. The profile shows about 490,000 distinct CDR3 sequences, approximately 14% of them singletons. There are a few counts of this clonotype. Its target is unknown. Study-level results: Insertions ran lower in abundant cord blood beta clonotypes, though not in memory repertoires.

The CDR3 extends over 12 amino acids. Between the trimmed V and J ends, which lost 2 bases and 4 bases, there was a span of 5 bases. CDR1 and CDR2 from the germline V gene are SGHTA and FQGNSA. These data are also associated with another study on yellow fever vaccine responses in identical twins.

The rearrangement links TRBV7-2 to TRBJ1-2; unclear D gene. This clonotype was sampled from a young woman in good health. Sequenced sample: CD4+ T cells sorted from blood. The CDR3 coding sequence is TGTGCCAGCAGCTTATGGGGCTATGGCTACACCTTC. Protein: CASSLWGYGYTF.